This TCR beta chain was profiled in a study of shared clonotypes between healthy human individuals. Study background: Per-donor plates numbered three CD4 naive, three CD4 memory, two CD8 naive and one CD8 memory.

Running of the assay took place at deep level. Several immunoSEQ plates held equal portions of the genomic DNA taken from each subset. Original methodology: In the immunoSEQ data, sequences were junction-only and lacked quality scores, so filtering differed. Clones were sequenced by immunoSEQ multiplex PCR, and TCRdb holds only the in-frame ones, with some missing. V and J calls and clone size come straight from that table; D and trimming were deduced from the DNA. Of some 660,000 clones in the sample, less than 80% were seen once. The length of the CDR3 is 15 residues. In germline, CDR1 is MDHEN, CDR2 SYDVKM. Trimming left V 5 bases short and J 7 bases short, with 18 bases between.

The chain uses TRBV28 and TRBJ1-5; D is uncertain. The TCR comes from a woman younger than 45 in good health. Sequences were obtained from memory CD4+ T cells sorted from blood. Specified subset: CD45RA-negative fraction. For the CDR3, the DNA is TGTGCCAGCAGTCCCCTGTCGGGTGGAGGGCAGCCCCAGCATTTT. The encoded protein is CASSPLSGGGQPQHF.